This T cell receptor (beta chain) emerged from a study of blood T cell repertoires in COVID-19. On the study more broadly: Samples taken during acute and convalescent COVID-19 were collected in the United States, Italy and Spain. Nucleic acid was either cDNA or gDNA, and it came from T cells, B-cell-depleted T cells, or PBMCs.

The CDR3 length is 12 residues. Germline CDR1 and CDR2: SQVTM and ANQGSEA. With 1 base clipped from V and 8 bases from J, the junction kept 4 bases outside the gene matches. As handled by the study authors: Amplified reference gene primers provided the basis for estimating nucleated cell counts. Clones were read by immunoSEQ multiplex PCR, and TCRdb kept only the in-frame ones, dropping some. The V and J calls and clone size are taken from that table; D and trimming were inferred from the DNA. The data show roughly 280,000 clones, roughly nine tenths seen once. The chain uses TRBV29-1 and TRBJ1-1, with 7 bases fitting TRBD1. The sample was peripheral blood. This TCR was sampled from a middle-aged man with active or convalescent COVID-19. CDR3 region: CSVEVEGAEAFF. The CDR3 coding sequence is TGCAGCGTTGAAGTGGAGGGGGCCGAAGCTTTCTTT.